This T cell receptor (beta chain) was observed in a study of shared clonotypes between healthy human individuals. In regard to this clone: The target antigen is unknown. The identical CDR3 is also encoded by other nucleotide sequences in the sample.

CDR1 is MNHEY, CDR2 SVGAGI, per germline. Trimming took 0 bases from V and 6 from J, leaving 6 bases between them. This CDR3 has 13 amino acids. The protocol was immunoSEQ multiplex PCR, while the TCRdb copy is restricted to in-frame clones and leaves out a portion. In the table there are under 1,100,000 clones, 75% to 85% of which are singletons. Study-wide results and limits: Non-shared clonotypes had lower generation probabilities than those shared by all four donors.

This clonotype originated in a young man in good health. Some clones in this sample may be carry-over from other donors' samples. Sequenced sample: memory CD4+ T cells from PBMCs. Subset meaning: CD45RA-negative fraction. The V call is TRBV6-5, the J call TRBJ2-1; no clear D. The CDR3 DNA is TGTGCCAGCAGTTACTCGAGAGGCAATGAGCAGTTCTTC. This gives the protein CASSYSRGNEQFF.